This entry describes one T cell receptor (beta chain). Ten or more counts support this clonotype. Its antigen remains unidentified. No base quality information exists; no much larger clone differs at one position. The CDR3 contains 14 residues, cysteine and phenylalanine counted. The kept DNA is CDR3 alone, 42 bases in frame from the first base. The CDR1 and CDR2 encoded by the germline V gene (reference sequence) are DFQATT and SNEGSKA. V is shortened by 0 bases, J by 6 bases, and the region joining them spans 13 bases. These data belong to a study of patients with pleural tuberculosis (dated by TCRdb to 2014 to 2015). TCRdb names Illumina Genome Analyzer IIx as the instrument used. TCRdb passed the public sequencing reads through fastp at Q25 and MiXCR, retaining productive beta sequences. Every entry covers one CDR3 protein and lists the most common genes and DNA from its rows. The sample table lists around 50,000 distinct CDR3 sequences, approximately 7.9% of them with a count of one. The ten largest clones add up to 15% to 20% of the sample.

The chain is encoded by TRBV20-1 joined to TRBJ2-3; a tentative D match to TRBD1 spans 6 bases. This sequence was found in a human donor with pleural tuberculosis. The DNA sequence reads TGCAGTGCTAGAGACCGCAGCAGGGGTGATACGCAGTATTTT. This is translated as CSARDRSRGDTQYF.